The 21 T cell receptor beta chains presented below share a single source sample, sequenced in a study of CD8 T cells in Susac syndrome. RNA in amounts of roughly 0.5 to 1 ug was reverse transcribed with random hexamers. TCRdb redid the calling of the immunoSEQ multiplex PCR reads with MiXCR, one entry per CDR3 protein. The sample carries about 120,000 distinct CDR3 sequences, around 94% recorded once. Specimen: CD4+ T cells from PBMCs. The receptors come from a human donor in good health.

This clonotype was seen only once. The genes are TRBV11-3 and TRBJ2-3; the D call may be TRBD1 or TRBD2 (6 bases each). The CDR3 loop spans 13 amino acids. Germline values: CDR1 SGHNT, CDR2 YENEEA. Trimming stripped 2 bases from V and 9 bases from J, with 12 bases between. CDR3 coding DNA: TGTGCCAGCAGCTTATCGGCGGGGACAACGCAGTATTTT. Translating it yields CASSLSAGTTQYF.

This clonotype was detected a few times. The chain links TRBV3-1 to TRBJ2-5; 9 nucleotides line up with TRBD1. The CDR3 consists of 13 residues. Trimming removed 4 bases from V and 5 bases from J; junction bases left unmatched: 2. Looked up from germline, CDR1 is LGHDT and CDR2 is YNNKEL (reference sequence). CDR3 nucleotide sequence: TGTGCCAGCAGCCTGGGACAGGGCGAGACCCAGTACTTC. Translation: CASSLGQGETQYF.

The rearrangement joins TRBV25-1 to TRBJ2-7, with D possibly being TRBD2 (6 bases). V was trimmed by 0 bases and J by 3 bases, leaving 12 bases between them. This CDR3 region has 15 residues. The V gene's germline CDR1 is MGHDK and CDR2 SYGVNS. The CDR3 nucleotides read TGTGCCAGCAGTGAATATGGGGGGTCTGGCTACGAGCAGTACTTC. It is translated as CASSEYGGSGYEQYF.

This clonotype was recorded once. CDR3 sequence reads: CSTTGGTREKLFF. The DNA for the CDR3 is TGCAGTACGACGGGGGGAACTAGGGAAAAACTGTTTTTT. The chain is built from TRBV20-1 and TRBJ1-4, with a possible D match to TRBD1 (5 bases). V was trimmed by 8 bases and J by 8 bases, leaving 18 bases between them. Germline CDR1 is DFQATT and CDR2 is SNEGSKA (reference sequence). The CDR3 runs 13 residues.

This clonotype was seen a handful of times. The CDR3 sequence: CASSSGLETDTQYF. CDR3 in DNA: TGTGCCAGCAGCTCGGGACTAGAGACAGATACGCAGTATTTT. The chain uses TRBV7-3 and TRBJ2-3, with TRBD2 identical over 8 bases. Germline V gene data show CDR1 as SGHTA and CDR2 as FQGTGA. V lost 4 bases to trimming and J lost 3 bases; unmatched junction nucleotides: 3. CDR3 size: 14 residues.

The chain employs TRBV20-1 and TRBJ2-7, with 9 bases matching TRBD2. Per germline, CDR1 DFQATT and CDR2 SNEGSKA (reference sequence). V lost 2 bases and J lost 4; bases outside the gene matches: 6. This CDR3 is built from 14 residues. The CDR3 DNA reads TGCAGTGCTAGACTGAATCTAGCGGGATACGAGCAGTACTTC. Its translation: CSARLNLAGYEQYF.

The DNA of the CDR3 is TGTGCCATCAGCGTTACTAGCGGGAGGGCCAATGAGCAGTTCTTC. Amino acids: CAISVTSGRANEQFF. The gene calls are TRBV10-3 and TRBJ2-1, with 13 bases lining up with TRBD2. The CDR3 is 15 amino acids. Germline CDR1 ENHRY, CDR2 SYGVKD. V dropped 6 bases and J dropped 6; count of bases not matched to a gene: 5.

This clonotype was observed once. The CDR3 bases are TGTGCCAGCAGCCAGACTATTGGCTCCTACAATGAGCAGTTCTTC. Translated: CASSQTIGSYNEQFF. The chain has TRBV6-5 and TRBJ2-1, with D tentatively TRBD2 (5 bases). CDR1 and CDR2 from the germline V gene are MNHEY and SVGAGI. The length of the CDR3 is 15 residues. The V gene lost 6 bases and the J gene lost 0 bases, with 12 bases spanning the gap.

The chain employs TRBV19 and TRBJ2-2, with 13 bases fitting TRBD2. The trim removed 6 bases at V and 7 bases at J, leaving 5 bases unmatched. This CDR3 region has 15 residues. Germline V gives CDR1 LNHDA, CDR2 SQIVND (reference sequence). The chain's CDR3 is CASSGLAGAIGELFF. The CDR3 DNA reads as TGTGCCAGTAGCGGACTAGCGGGAGCCATCGGGGAGCTGTTTTTT.

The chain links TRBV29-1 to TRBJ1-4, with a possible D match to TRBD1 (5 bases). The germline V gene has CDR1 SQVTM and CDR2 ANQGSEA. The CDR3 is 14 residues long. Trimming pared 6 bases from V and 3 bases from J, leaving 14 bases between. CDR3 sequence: CSVIIGAANEKLFF. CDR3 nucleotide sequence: TGCAGCGTAATAATTGGGGCAGCTAATGAAAAACTGTTTTTT. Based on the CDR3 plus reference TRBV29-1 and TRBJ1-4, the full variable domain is SAVISQKPSRDICQRGTSLTIQCQVDSQVTMMFWYRQQPGQSLTLIATANQGSEATYESGFVIDKFPISRPNLTFSTLTVSNMSPEDSSIYLCSVIIGAANEKLFFGSGTQLSVL.

The CDR3 DNA sequence: TGTGCCAGCAGTTTCGACCCTAACACCGGGGAGCTGTTTTTT. Its protein product is CASSFDPNTGELFF. This rearrangement joins TRBV6-5 to TRBJ2-2; D ambiguous. The CDR3 sequence is 14 residues long. Germline CDR1 reads MNHEY; CDR2 reads SVGAGI. V lost 4 bases and J lost 2, with 8 bases in between.

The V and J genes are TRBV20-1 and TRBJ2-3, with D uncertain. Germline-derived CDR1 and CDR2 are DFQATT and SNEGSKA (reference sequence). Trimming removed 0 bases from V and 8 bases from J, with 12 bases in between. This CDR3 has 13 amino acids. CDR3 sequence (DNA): TGCAGTGCTAGAGATAGGCCTACCGGTACGCAGTATTTT. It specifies CSARDRPTGTQYF.

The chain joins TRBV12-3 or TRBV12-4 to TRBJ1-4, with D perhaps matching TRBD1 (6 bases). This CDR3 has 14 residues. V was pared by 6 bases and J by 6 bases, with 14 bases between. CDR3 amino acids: CASSPGAEDEKLFF. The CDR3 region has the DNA TGTGCCAGCAGCCCAGGGGCGGAAGATGAAAAACTGTTTTTT.

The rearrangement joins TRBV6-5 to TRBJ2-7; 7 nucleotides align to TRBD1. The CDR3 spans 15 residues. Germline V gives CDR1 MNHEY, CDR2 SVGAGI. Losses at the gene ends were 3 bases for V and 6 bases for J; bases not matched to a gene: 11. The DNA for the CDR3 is TGTGCCAGCAGTTATCTCGGACAGGTTCCCGCCGAGCAGTACTTC. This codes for CASSYLGQVPAEQYF.

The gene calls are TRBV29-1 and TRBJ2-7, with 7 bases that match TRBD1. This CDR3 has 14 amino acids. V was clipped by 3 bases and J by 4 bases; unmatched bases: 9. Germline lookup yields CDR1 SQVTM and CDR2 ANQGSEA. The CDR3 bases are TGCAGCGTTGAGTTACAGGGGCGCAGGTACGAGCAGTACTTC. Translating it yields CSVELQGRRYEQYF.

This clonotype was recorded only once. Written as DNA, the CDR3 is TGCAGTGCTAGAGATCCAGCAGGCGCAGAGACCCAGTACTTC. It is translated as CSARDPAGAETQYF. The rearrangement joins TRBV20-1 to TRBJ2-5; no firm D call. The V and J ends lost 0 bases and 4 bases respectively, with 12 bases between them. Germline assignment: CDR1 DFQATT and CDR2 SNEGSKA (reference sequence). The CDR3 is 14 amino acids.

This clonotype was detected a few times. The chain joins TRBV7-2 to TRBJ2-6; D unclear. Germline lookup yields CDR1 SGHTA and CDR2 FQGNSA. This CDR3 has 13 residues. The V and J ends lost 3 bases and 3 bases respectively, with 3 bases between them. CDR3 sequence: CASSFYGANVLTF. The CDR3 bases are TGTGCCAGCAGCTTTTATGGGGCCAACGTCCTGACTTTC.

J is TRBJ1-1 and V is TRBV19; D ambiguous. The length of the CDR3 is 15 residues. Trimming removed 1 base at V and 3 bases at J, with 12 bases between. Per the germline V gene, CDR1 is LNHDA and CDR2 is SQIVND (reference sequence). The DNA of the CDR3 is TGTGCCAGTAGTATAGGGGCCCTCCGGCACACTGAAGCTTTCTTT. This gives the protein CASSIGALRHTEAFF.

CDR3 in amino acids: CASTGTVSSLPFF. CDR3 coding DNA: TGTGCCAGCACCGGGACAGTTTCCTCCCTCCCGTTCTTC. The chain has TRBV2 and TRBJ2-1; 7 nucleotides match TRBD1. J lost 15 bases, V lost 7 bases, and 15 bases had no gene match. Looked up from germline, CDR1 is SNHLY and CDR2 is FYNNEI. This CDR3 spans 13 amino acids. The whole variable domain, filled in from reference TRBV2 and TRBJ2-1, reads EPEVTQTPSHQVTQMGQEVILRCVPISNHLYFYWYRQILGQKVEFLVSFYNNEISEKSEIFDDQFSVERPDGSNFTLKIRSTKLEDSAMYFCASTGTVSSLPFFGPGTRLTVL.

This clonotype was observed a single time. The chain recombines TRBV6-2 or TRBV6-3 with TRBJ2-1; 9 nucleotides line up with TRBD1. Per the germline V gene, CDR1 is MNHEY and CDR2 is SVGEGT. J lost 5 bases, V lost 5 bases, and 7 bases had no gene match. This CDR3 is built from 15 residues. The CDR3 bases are TGTGCCAGCAGTCTTCGTAGGACAGGGGACAATGAGCAGTTCTTC. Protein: CASSLRRTGDNEQFF.

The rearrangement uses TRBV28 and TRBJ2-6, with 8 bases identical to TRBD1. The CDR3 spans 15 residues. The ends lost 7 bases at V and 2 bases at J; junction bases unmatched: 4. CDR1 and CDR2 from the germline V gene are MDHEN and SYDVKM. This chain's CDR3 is CASTPGGTGANVLTF. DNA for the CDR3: TGTGCCAGCACGCCAGGGGGCACTGGGGCCAACGTCCTGACTTTC.